This T cell receptor beta chain was sequenced for a study of blood T cell repertoires in COVID-19. This CDR3 has 15 amino acids. Trimming shortened V by 1 base and J by 5 bases, and 15 bases separated the two germline ends. The germline V gene has CDR1 SGDLS and CDR2 YYNGEE. Here immunoSEQ multiplex PCR was the method, and the copy in TCRdb shows in-frame clones only, minus some. Among around 100,000 clones, 70% to 80% were seen once, and the ten largest hold 9.5% to 13%. The chain links TRBV9 to TRBJ2-5; D might be TRBD1 (6 bases). Sequencing was performed on peripheral blood. The sequence came from a woman aged 70 to 79 with acute or convalescent COVID-19. In DNA form, the CDR3 reads TGTGCCAGCAGCGTACAGGGGATCGGTTTGGAGACCCAGTACTTC. It codes for CASSVQGIGLETQYF.